This T cell receptor (beta chain) comes out of a study of CD8+ T cells in alopecia areata. It was cDNA, reverse transcribed from extracted RNA, that served as the sequencing template. The protocol was immunoSEQ multiplex PCR, while the TCRdb copy is restricted to in-frame clones and leaves out a portion. Of approximately 190,000 clones in the sample, roughly 64% were seen once. The germline gives CDR1 KGHSH, CDR2 LQKENI. The CDR3 length is 18 residues. V lost 1 base, J lost 1 base, and 7 bases stayed unmatched. Documented treatment: oral pan-JAK inhibitor, 5-10 mg twice daily. This clone was seen a handful of times.

The sequenced sample was CD4+ T cells sorted from blood, obtained at week 24, from a patient treated with tofacitinib. The chain links TRBV18 to TRBJ2-4; 10 bases line up with TRBD2. The TCR comes from a human donor with alopecia areata. This chain's CDR3 is CASSPQPMTSGAKNIQYF. The CDR3 bases are TGTGCCAGCTCACCACAACCTATGACTAGCGGGGCCAAAAACATTCAGTACTTC.